This T cell receptor (beta chain) was documented in a study of cytomegalovirus exposure and HLA in healthy donors. Study background: The Caucasian-associated ancestry cluster contained about four fifths of the 300 to 450 genotyped donors.

Comment on this clone: Its antigen is unknown.

PCR amplification relied on 60 Vbeta primers (plus 13 Jbeta primers). Sequenced by immunoSEQ multiplex PCR; TCRdb stores in-frame clones only, minus some. The data hold under 200,000 clones, with approximately 80% observed a single time. Study observations and caveats: The authors later found TCR association rates varying by HLA locus, with DRB1 most and HLA-C fewest.

Unrecorded immune exposures were likely, despite nominal health at sampling. With V trimmed by 6 bases and J by 4 bases, 7 bases remained unmatched. The germline V gene encodes CDR1 MDHEN and CDR2 SYDVKM. CDR3 size: 14 residues. This TCR was sampled from a woman aged 40 to 50 in good health and CMV-seropositive. The chain is built from TRBV28 and TRBJ2-7; 9 bases line up with TRBD1. The specimen was PBMCs. CDR3 in DNA: TGTGCCAGCAGCCAGACAGGGGGTGCGTACGAGCAGTACTTC. Amino acid sequence: CASSQTGGAYEQYF. Complete variable domain (other parts from reference TRBV28 and TRBJ2-7): DVKVTQSSRYLVKRTGEKVFLECVQDMDHENMFWYRQDPGLGLRLIYFSYDVKMKEKGDIPEGYSVSREKKERFSLILESASTNQTSMYLCASSQTGGAYEQYFGPGTRLTVT.